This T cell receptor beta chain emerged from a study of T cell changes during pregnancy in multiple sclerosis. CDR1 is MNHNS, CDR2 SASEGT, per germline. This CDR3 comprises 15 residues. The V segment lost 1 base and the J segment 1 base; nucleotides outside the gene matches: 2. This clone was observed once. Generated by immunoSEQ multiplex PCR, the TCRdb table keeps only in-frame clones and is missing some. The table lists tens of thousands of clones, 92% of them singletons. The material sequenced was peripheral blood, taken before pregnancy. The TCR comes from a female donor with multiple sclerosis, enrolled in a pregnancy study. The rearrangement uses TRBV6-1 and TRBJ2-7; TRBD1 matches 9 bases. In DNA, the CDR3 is TGTGCCAGCAGTGAAGGGACAGGGGCATCCTACGAGCAGTACTTC. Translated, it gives CASSEGTGASYEQYF.